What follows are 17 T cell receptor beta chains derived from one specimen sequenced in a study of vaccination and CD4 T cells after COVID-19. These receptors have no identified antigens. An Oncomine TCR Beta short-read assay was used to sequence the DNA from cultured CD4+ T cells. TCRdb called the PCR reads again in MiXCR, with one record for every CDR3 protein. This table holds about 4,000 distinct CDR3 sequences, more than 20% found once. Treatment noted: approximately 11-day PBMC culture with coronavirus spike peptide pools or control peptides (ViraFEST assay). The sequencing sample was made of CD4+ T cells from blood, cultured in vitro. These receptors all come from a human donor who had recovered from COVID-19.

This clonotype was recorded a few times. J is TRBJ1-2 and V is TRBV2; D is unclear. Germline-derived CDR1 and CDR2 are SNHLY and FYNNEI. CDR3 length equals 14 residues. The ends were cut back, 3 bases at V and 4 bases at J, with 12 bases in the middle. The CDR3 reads CASSETRGGYGYTF. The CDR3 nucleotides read TGTGCCAGCAGTGAGACGAGAGGTGGCTATGGCTACACCTTC.

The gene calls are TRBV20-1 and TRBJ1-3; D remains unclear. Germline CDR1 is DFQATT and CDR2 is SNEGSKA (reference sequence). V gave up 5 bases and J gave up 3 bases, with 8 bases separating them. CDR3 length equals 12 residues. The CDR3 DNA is TGCAGTGCTCTTAGCCTTGGAAACACCATATATTTT. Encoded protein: CSALSLGNTIYF.

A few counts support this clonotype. The CDR3 region has the DNA TGTGCCAGCAGTTTATTACGTAAGGGTTTTTCACCCCTCCACTTT. This encodes CASSLLRKGFSPLHF. This rearrangement joins TRBV12-3 or TRBV12-4 to TRBJ1-6; D not resolved. The CDR3 is 15 residues long. Trimming shortened V by 2 bases and J by 9 bases, and 14 bases separated the two germline ends.

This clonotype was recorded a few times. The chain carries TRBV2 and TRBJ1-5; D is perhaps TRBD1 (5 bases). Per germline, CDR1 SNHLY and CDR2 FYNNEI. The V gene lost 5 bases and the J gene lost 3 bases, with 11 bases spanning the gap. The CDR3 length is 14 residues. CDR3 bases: TGTGCCAGCAGTTATCAGGGCCCCAATCAGCCCCAGCATTTT. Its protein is CASSYQGPNQPQHF.

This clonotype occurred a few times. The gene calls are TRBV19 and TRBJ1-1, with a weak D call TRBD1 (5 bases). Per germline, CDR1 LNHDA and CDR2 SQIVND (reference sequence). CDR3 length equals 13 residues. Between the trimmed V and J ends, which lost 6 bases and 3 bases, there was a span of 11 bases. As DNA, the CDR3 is TGTGCCAGTAGAGGGGAGGGTTACACTGAAGCTTTCTTT. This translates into CASRGEGYTEAFF.

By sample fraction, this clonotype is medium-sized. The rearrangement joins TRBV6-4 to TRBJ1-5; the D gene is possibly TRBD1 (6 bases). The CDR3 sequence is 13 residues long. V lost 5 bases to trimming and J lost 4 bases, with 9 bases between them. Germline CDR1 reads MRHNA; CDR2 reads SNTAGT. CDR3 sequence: CASSQGSNQPQHF. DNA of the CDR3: TGTGCCAGCAGTCAGGGGAGTAATCAGCCCCAGCATTTT.

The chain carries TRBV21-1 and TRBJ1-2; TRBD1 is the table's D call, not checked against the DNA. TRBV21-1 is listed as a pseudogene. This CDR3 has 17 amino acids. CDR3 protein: CASSTRAAVPPSYGYTF. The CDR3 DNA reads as TGTGCCAGCAGCACCCGGGCCGCCGTTCCCCCTAGCTATGGCTACACCTTC.

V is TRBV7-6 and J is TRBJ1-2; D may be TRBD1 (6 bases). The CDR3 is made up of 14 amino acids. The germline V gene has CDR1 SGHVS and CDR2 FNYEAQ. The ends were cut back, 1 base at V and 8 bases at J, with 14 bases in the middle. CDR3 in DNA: TGTGCCAGCAGCTTAGGGTTTCGGGGGCAAGGCTACACCTTC. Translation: CASSLGFRGQGYTF.

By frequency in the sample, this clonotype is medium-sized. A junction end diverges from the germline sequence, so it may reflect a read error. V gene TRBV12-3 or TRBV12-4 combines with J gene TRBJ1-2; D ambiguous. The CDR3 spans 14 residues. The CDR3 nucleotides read TGTGCCAGCAGTCCTATTGGGCTCATGTATGCCTACACCTTC. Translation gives CASSPIGLMYAYTF.

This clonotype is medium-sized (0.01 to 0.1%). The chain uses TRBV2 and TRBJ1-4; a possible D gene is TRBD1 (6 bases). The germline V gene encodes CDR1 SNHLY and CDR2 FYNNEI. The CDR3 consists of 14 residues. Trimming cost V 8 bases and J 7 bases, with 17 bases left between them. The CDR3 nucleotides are TGTGCCAGCTTAGATGGGGGCGTGAGTGAAAAACTGTTTTTT. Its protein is CASLDGGVSEKLFF.

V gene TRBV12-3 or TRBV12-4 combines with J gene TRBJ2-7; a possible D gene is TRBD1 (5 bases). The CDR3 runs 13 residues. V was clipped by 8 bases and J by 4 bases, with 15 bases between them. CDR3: CASGASPVYEQYF. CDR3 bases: TGTGCCAGCGGGGCCTCCCCAGTTTACGAGCAGTACTTC.

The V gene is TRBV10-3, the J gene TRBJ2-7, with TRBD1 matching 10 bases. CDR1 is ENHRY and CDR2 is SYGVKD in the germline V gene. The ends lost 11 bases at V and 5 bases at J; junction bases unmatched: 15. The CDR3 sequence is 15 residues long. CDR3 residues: CAVGGQGKVRDEQYF. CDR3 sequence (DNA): TGTGCCGTCGGGGGACAGGGGAAGGTCAGGGACGAGCAGTACTTC.

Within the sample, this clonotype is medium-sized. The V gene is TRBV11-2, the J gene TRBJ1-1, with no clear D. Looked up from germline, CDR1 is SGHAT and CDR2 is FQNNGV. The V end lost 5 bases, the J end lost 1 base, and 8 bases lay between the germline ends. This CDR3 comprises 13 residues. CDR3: CASSKRENTEAFF. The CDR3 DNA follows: TGTGCCAGCAGCAAGAGGGAGAACACTGAAGCTTTCTTT.

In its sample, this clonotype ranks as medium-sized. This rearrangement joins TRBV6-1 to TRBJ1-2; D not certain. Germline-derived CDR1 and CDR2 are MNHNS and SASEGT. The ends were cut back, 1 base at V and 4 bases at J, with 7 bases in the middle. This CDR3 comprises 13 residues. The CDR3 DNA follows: TGTGCCAGCAGTGAAGGGGCCCGCTATGGCTACACCTTC. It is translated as CASSEGARYGYTF.

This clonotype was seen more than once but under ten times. The chain's CDR3 is CSADDRLSYEQYF. The CDR3 region has the DNA TGCAGTGCTGACGACAGGCTCTCCTACGAGCAGTACTTC. V usage is TRBV20-1 and J usage is TRBJ2-7, with D maybe TRBD1 (6 bases). This CDR3 region has 13 residues. Trimming removed 5 bases at V and 0 bases at J, with 11 bases between. The germline V gene has CDR1 DFQATT and CDR2 SNEGSKA (reference sequence).

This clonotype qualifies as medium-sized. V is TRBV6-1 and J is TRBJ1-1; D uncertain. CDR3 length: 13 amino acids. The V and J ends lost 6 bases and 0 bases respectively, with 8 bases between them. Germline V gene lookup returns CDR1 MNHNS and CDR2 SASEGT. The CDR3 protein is CASSSQVNTEAFF. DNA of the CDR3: TGTGCCAGCAGCTCACAAGTGAACACTGAAGCTTTCTTT.

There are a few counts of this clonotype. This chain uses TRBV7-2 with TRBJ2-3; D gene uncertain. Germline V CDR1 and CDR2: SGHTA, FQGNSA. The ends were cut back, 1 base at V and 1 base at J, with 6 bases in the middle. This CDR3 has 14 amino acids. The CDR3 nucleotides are TGTGCCAGCAGCTTAGACTCCCGCACAGATACGCAGTATTTT. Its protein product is CASSLDSRTDTQYF.